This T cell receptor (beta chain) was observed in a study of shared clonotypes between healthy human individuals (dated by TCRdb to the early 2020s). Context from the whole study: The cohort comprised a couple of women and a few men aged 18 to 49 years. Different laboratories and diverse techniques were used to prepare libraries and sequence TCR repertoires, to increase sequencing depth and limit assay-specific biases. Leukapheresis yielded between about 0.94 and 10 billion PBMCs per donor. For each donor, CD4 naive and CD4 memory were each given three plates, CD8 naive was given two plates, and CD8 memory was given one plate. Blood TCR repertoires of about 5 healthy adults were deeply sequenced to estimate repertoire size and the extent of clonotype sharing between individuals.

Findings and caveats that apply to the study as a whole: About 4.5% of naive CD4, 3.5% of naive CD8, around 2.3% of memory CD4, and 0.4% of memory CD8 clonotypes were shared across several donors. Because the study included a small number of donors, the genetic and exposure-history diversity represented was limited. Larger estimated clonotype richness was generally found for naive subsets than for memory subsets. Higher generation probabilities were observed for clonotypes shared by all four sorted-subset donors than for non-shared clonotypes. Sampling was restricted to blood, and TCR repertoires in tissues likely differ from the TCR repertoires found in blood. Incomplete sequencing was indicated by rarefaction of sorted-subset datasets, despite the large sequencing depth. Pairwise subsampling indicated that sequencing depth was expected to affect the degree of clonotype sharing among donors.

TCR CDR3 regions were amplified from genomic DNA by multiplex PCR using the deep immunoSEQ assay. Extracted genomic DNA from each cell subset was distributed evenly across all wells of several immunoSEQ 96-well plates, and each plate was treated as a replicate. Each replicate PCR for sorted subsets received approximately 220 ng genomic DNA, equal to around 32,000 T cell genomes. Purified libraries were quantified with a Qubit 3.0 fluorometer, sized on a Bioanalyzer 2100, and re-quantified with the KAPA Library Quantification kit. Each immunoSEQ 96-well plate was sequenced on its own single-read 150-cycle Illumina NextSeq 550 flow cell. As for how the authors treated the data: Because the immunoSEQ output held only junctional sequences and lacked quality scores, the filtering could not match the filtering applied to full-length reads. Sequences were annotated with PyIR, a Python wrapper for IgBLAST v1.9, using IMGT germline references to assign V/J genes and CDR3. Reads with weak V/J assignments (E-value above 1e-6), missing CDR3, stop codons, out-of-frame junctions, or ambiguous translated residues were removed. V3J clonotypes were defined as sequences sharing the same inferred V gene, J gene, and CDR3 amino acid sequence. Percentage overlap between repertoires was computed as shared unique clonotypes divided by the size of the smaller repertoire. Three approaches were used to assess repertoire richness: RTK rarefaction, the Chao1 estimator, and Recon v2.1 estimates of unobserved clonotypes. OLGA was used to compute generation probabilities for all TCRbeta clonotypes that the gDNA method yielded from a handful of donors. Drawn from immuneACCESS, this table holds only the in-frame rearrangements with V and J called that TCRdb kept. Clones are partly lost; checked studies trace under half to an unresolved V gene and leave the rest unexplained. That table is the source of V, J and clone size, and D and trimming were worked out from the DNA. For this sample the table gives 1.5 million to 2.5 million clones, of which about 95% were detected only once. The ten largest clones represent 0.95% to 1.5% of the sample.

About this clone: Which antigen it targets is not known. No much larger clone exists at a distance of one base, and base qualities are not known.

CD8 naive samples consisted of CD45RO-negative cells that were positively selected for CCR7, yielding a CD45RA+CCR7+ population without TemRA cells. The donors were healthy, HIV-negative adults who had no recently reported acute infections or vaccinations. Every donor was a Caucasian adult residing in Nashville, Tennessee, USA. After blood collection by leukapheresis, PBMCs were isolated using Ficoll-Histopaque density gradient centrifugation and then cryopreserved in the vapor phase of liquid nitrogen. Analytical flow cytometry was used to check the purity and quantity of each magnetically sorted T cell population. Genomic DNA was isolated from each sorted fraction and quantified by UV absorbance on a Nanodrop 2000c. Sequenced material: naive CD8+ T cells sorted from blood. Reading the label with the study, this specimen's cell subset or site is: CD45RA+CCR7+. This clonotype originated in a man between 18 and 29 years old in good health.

The nucleotide sequence reads as follows: TGTGCCAGCAGCTTTAAAACTAGCGTTACGCAGTATTTT. This gives the protein CASSFKTSVTQYF. The V and J segments used are TRBV5-6 and TRBJ2-3; 7 bases in between match TRBD2. CDR1 is given as SGHDT and CDR2 as YYEEEE, both from the germline V gene. The CDR3 starts with the cysteine, ends with the phenylalanine, and has 13 residues. Just the 39-base CDR3 DNA is kept, in frame starting at base 1. The V end gives up 2 bases and the J end 8 bases, leaving 5 bases in the junction not matched to a gene.